This T cell receptor beta chain was documented in a study of beta chain features in type 1 diabetes. General study results and limits: Type 1 diabetes patients showed a moderate but significant shortening of TCRB CDR3s in all four CD4+ subsets.

The whole isolated RNA underwent reverse transcription, so sequencing captured expressed TCRB transcripts. The repertoire was sequenced with immunoSEQ multiplex PCR; TCRdb's copy has only in-frame clones and lacks some. In the table there are a few hundred thousand clones, approximately 16% of which are singletons. A remark on this clone: The antigen remains unidentified.

The source material was naive CD4+ T cells from blood. This clonotype was sampled from a man younger than 40 with type 1 diabetes.

CDR3 coding DNA: TGTGCCACCAGCAGATCGACGGTTGATACGCAGTATTTT. It yields the protein CATSRSTVDTQYF. The chain couples TRBV15 to TRBJ2-3, with no clear D. This CDR3 spans 13 amino acids. Germline V gene sequence: CDR1 LNHNV, CDR2 YYDKDF (reference sequence). The germline V and J ends were trimmed by 2 bases and 6 bases, with 9 bases remaining between them.